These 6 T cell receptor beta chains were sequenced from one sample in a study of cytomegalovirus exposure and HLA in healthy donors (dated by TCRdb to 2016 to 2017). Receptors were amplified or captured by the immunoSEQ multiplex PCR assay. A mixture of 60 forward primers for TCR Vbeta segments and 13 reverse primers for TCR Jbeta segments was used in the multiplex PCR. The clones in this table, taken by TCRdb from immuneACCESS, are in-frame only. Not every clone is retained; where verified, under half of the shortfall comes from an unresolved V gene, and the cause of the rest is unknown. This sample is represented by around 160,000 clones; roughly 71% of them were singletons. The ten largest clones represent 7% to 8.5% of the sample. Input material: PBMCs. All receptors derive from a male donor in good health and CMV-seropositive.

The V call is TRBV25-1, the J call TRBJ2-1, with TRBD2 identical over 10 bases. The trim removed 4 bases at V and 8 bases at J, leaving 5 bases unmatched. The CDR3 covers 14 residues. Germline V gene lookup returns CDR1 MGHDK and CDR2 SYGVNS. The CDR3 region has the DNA TGTGCCAGCAGTGGGCTAGCGGGGGTCTATGAGCAGTTCTTC. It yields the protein CASSGLAGVYEQFF.

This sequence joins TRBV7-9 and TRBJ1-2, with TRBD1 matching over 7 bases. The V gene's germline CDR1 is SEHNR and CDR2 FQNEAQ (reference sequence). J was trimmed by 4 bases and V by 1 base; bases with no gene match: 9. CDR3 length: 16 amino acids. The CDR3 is CASSLGDSTLFYGYTF. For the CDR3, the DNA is TGTGCCAGCAGCTTAGGGGACAGCACCTTATTCTATGGCTACACCTTC.

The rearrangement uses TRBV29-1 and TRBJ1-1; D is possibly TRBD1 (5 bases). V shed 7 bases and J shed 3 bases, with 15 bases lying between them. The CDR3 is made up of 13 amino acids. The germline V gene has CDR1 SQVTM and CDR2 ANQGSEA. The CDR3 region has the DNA TGCAGCGCAAACGGGGGTTCGGACACTGAAGCTTTCTTT. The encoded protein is CSANGGSDTEAFF.

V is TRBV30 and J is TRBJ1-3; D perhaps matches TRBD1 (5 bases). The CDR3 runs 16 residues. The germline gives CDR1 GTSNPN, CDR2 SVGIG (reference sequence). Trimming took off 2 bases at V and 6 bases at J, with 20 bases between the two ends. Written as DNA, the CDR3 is TGTGCCTGGAGTCTTTGGGGACTTACCCCGCAAAACACCATATATTTT. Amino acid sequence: CAWSLWGLTPQNTIYF.

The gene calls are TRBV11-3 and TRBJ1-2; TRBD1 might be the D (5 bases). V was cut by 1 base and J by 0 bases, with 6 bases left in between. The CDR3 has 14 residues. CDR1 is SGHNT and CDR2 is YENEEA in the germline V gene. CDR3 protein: CASSLGQSNYGYTF. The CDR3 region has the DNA TGTGCCAGCAGCTTAGGACAGTCTAACTATGGCTACACCTTC.

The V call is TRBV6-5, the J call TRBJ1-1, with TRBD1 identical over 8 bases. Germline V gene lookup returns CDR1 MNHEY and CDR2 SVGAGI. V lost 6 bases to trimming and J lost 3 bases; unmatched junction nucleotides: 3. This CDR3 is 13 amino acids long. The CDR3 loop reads CASRTDRDTEAFF. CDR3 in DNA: TGTGCCAGCAGAACGGACAGGGACACTGAAGCTTTCTTT.